Listed below are T cell receptor beta chains from one sample, sequenced in a study of cytomegalovirus exposure and HLA in healthy donors. Profiling relied on immunoSEQ multiplex PCR, and the TCRdb table lists in-frame clones only, not all of them. Here the sample spans about 200,000 clones, roughly three quarters being singletons. Material: PBMCs. The receptor set was obtained from a male donor in good health and CMV-seropositive. The CDR3 runs from the conserved cysteine through the conserved F or W. Each record gives: CDR3 protein, CDR3 DNA, J gene, clone size, CDR3 length, V gene, D gene. The D gene is left open where the match is weak. Size values are once, few and many counts, or a class for expanded clones, and some rows have none.

CDR3 protein: CASSPGGDSNQPQHF; CDR3 DNA: TGTGCCAGCTCACCCGGCGGTGATAGCAATCAGCCCCAGCATTTT; J gene: TRBJ1-5; clone size: NA; CDR3 length: 15; V gene: TRBV18; D gene: NA
CDR3 protein: CASSFTRGHLEDQPQHF; CDR3 DNA: TGTGCCAGCAGCTTTACCAGGGGGCATTTGGAGGATCAGCCCCAGCATTTT; J gene: TRBJ1-5; clone size: NA; CDR3 length: 17; V gene: TRBV21-1; D gene: NA
CDR3 protein: CASSFVLAGGQNTGELFF; CDR3 DNA: TGCGCCAGCAGCTTTGTACTAGCGGGGGGCCAGAACACCGGGGAGCTGTTTTTT; J gene: TRBJ2-2; clone size: few; CDR3 length: 18; V gene: TRBV5-1; D gene: TRBD2
CDR3 protein: CASSQDHTGGQFF; CDR3 DNA: TGCGCCAGCAGCCAAGATCACACAGGGGGTCAGTTCTTC; J gene: TRBJ2-1; clone size: NA; CDR3 length: 13; V gene: TRBV4-3; D gene: TRBD1
CDR3 protein: CASSLAGGHEKLFF; CDR3 DNA: TGTGCCAGCAGCTTAGCTGGCGGGCATGAAAAACTGTTTTTT; J gene: TRBJ1-4; clone size: few; CDR3 length: 14; V gene: TRBV7-9; D gene: NA
CDR3 protein: CASRPTRRENIQYF; CDR3 DNA: TGTGCCAGTAGACCCACCCGGAGAGAAAACATTCAGTACTTC; J gene: TRBJ2-4; clone size: few; CDR3 length: 14; V gene: TRBV19; D gene: NA
CDR3 protein: CASSLGGRSYEQYF; CDR3 DNA: TGCGCCAGCAGCTTGGGAGGGAGGTCTTACGAGCAGTACTTC; J gene: TRBJ2-7; clone size: NA; CDR3 length: 14; V gene: TRBV5-1; D gene: NA
CDR3 protein: CASSVGSGGGGYTF; CDR3 DNA: TGTGCCAGCAGCGTAGGGTCAGGGGGCGGAGGCTACACCTTC; J gene: TRBJ1-2; clone size: NA; CDR3 length: 14; V gene: TRBV9; D gene: TRBD1
CDR3 protein: CASSPLMGLKNTEAFF; CDR3 DNA: TGTGCCAGCTCACCGTTAATGGGACTCAAGAACACTGAAGCTTTCTTT; J gene: TRBJ1-1; clone size: once; CDR3 length: 16; V gene: TRBV18; D gene: NA
CDR3 protein: CASSPLDSTYEQYF; CDR3 DNA: TGTGCCAGCTCACCACTGGACAGTACCTACGAGCAGTACTTC; J gene: TRBJ2-7; clone size: NA; CDR3 length: 14; V gene: TRBV18; D gene: NA
CDR3 protein: CASSQDIKQDEQFF; CDR3 DNA: TGCGCCAGCAGCCAAGATATAAAGCAGGATGAGCAGTTCTTC; J gene: TRBJ2-1; clone size: NA; CDR3 length: 14; V gene: TRBV4-3; D gene: NA
CDR3 protein: CASSIGSLLGYEQYF; CDR3 DNA: TGTGCCAGTAGTATAGGGTCTCTCCTAGGCTACGAGCAGTACTTC; J gene: TRBJ2-7; clone size: few; CDR3 length: 15; V gene: TRBV19; D gene: NA
CDR3 protein: CASSSKGYTEAFF; CDR3 DNA: TGTGCCAGCAGCTCGAAGGGGTACACTGAAGCTTTCTTT; J gene: TRBJ1-1; clone size: NA; CDR3 length: 13; V gene: TRBV7-2; D gene: NA
CDR3 protein: CASSALTANNQPQHF; CDR3 DNA: TGTGCCAGCAGTGCATTAACAGCAAACAATCAGCCCCAGCATTTT; J gene: TRBJ1-5; clone size: NA; CDR3 length: 15; V gene: TRBV2; D gene: NA
CDR3 protein: CASGGLAGEQLTDTQYF; CDR3 DNA: TGTGCCAGCGGGGGACTAGCGGGGGAACAATTAACAGATACGCAGTATTTT; J gene: TRBJ2-3; clone size: NA; CDR3 length: 17; V gene: TRBV28; D gene: TRBD2
CDR3 protein: CASSYSGQLGYGYTF; CDR3 DNA: TGTGCCAGCAGTTACTCAGGACAGCTAGGCTATGGCTACACCTTC; J gene: TRBJ1-2; clone size: NA; CDR3 length: 15; V gene: TRBV6-5; D gene: NA
CDR3 protein: CASSFNPRADDEQYF; CDR3 DNA: TGTGCCAGCAGCTTTAATCCGCGGGCAGACGATGAGCAGTACTTC; J gene: TRBJ2-7; clone size: NA; CDR3 length: 15; V gene: TRBV5-4; D gene: NA
CDR3 protein: CASSDSLRANYGYTF; CDR3 DNA: TGTGCCAGCAGTGACTCACTCCGAGCTAACTATGGCTACACCTTC; J gene: TRBJ1-2; clone size: once; CDR3 length: 15; V gene: TRBV6-4; D gene: NA
CDR3 protein: CASSPRLAGDYEQYF; CDR3 DNA: TGCGCCAGCAGCCCGAGACTAGCGGGAGACTACGAGCAGTACTTC; J gene: TRBJ2-7; clone size: NA; CDR3 length: 15; V gene: TRBV5-1; D gene: TRBD2
CDR3 protein: CSVGVLSGRLSYEQYF; CDR3 DNA: TGCAGCGTTGGGGTCCTTAGCGGGCGCCTCTCCTACGAGCAGTACTTC; J gene: TRBJ2-7; clone size: NA; CDR3 length: 16; V gene: TRBV29-1; D gene: TRBD2
CDR3 protein: CASSYFGGENTGELFF; CDR3 DNA: TGTGCCAGCAGTTACTTTGGGGGGGAAAACACCGGGGAGCTGTTTTTT; J gene: TRBJ2-2; clone size: NA; CDR3 length: 16; V gene: TRBV6-5; D gene: TRBD2
CDR3 protein: CASRRQYNEQFF; CDR3 DNA: TGTGCCAGCAGGAGACAGTACAATGAGCAGTTCTTC; J gene: TRBJ2-1; clone size: NA; CDR3 length: 12; V gene: TRBV27; D gene: NA
CDR3 protein: CASSIQGVKGNTIYF; CDR3 DNA: TGTGCCAGCAGCATACAGGGGGTGAAAGGAAACACCATATATTTT; J gene: TRBJ1-3; clone size: once; CDR3 length: 15; V gene: TRBV5-4; D gene: TRBD1
CDR3 protein: CASRATSFYEQYF; CDR3 DNA: TGTGCCAGCAGGGCGACTAGTTTCTACGAGCAGTACTTC; J gene: TRBJ2-7; clone size: NA; CDR3 length: 13; V gene: TRBV27; D gene: NA
CDR3 protein: CASSIGTGGAGELFF; CDR3 DNA: TGTGCCAGCAGCATCGGGACAGGGGGTGCCGGGGAGCTGTTTTTT; J gene: TRBJ2-2; clone size: NA; CDR3 length: 15; V gene: TRBV7-3; D gene: TRBD1
CDR3 protein: CASSIDTSGSYEQYF; CDR3 DNA: TGTGCCAGTAGTATAGACACTAGCGGGAGCTACGAGCAGTACTTC; J gene: TRBJ2-7; clone size: NA; CDR3 length: 15; V gene: TRBV19; D gene: TRBD2
CDR3 protein: CASRGTSGIGDTQYF; CDR3 DNA: TGTGCCAGCAGGGGGACTAGCGGGATTGGAGATACGCAGTATTTT; J gene: TRBJ2-3; clone size: NA; CDR3 length: 15; V gene: TRBV25-1; D gene: TRBD2
CDR3 protein: CASTLRRPPNTEAFF; CDR3 DNA: TGTGCCAGCACCCTCCGCAGGCCGCCGAACACTGAAGCTTTCTTT; J gene: TRBJ1-1; clone size: NA; CDR3 length: 15; V gene: TRBV27; D gene: NA
CDR3 protein: CASRDSGARGGSYNEQFF; CDR3 DNA: TGTGCAAGTCGCGACAGTGGGGCGCGGGGGGGCTCCTACAATGAGCAGTTCTTC; J gene: TRBJ2-1; clone size: NA; CDR3 length: 18; V gene: TRBV12-2; D gene: NA
CDR3 protein: CASSVVSGGSNEQFF; CDR3 DNA: TGTGCCAGCAGCGTAGTGAGCGGGGGGTCCAATGAGCAGTTCTTC; J gene: TRBJ2-1; clone size: NA; CDR3 length: 15; V gene: TRBV9; D gene: TRBD2
CDR3 protein: CASSLAGKLDTQYF; CDR3 DNA: TGTGCCAGTTCATTAGCGGGAAAGTTAGATACGCAGTATTTT; J gene: TRBJ2-3; clone size: NA; CDR3 length: 14; V gene: TRBV28; D gene: TRBD2
CDR3 protein: CASSLALLAGGTYNEQFF; CDR3 DNA: TGTGCCAGCAGCTTAGCGCTCTTAGCGGGGGGTACCTACAATGAGCAGTTCTTC; J gene: TRBJ2-1; clone size: NA; CDR3 length: 18; V gene: TRBV7-9; D gene: TRBD2
CDR3 protein: CASSDNRGTEAFF; CDR3 DNA: TGTGCCAGCAGTGACAATCGAGGCACTGAAGCTTTCTTT; J gene: TRBJ1-1; clone size: NA; CDR3 length: 13; V gene: TRBV2; D gene: NA
CDR3 protein: CASSRNRGRAGANVLTF; CDR3 DNA: TGTGCCAGCAGCCGAAACAGGGGGCGAGCTGGGGCCAACGTCCTGACTTTC; J gene: TRBJ2-6; clone size: NA; CDR3 length: 17; V gene: TRBV4-2; D gene: TRBD1
CDR3 protein: CASSYRLSNQPQHF; CDR3 DNA: TGTGCCAGCAGTTACAGGCTGAGCAATCAGCCCCAGCATTTT; J gene: TRBJ1-5; clone size: NA; CDR3 length: 14; V gene: TRBV27; D gene: NA
CDR3 protein: CASSPGPGRGDTQYF; CDR3 DNA: TGTGCCAGCTCACCGGGTCCCGGGAGGGGAGATACGCAGTATTTT; J gene: TRBJ2-3; clone size: NA; CDR3 length: 15; V gene: TRBV18; D gene: TRBD2
CDR3 protein: CASSQTSGGAGEQYF; CDR3 DNA: TGTGCCAGCAGCCAAACTTCAGGGGGCGCGGGAGAGCAGTACTTC; J gene: TRBJ2-7; clone size: few; CDR3 length: 15; V gene: TRBV11-2; D gene: TRBD1
CDR3 protein: CAWSVQAGNTEAFF; CDR3 DNA: TGTGCCTGGAGTGTCCAGGCGGGGAACACTGAAGCTTTCTTT; J gene: TRBJ1-1; clone size: NA; CDR3 length: 14; V gene: TRBV30; D gene: NA
CDR3 protein: CASSLEGGAYEAFF; CDR3 DNA: TGTGCCAGCAGCTTAGAGGGGGGGGCTTATGAAGCTTTCTTT; J gene: TRBJ1-1; clone size: NA; CDR3 length: 14; V gene: TRBV7-9; D gene: NA
CDR3 protein: CASSLAGEATQYF; CDR3 DNA: TGTGCCAGCAGCTTAGCGGGGGAAGCGACCCAGTACTTC; J gene: TRBJ2-5; clone size: NA; CDR3 length: 13; V gene: TRBV7-3; D gene: TRBD2
CDR3 protein: CASSVDPGGNNYGYTF; CDR3 DNA: TGTGCCAGCAGCGTAGATCCAGGGGGGAATAACTATGGCTACACCTTC; J gene: TRBJ1-2; clone size: few; CDR3 length: 16; V gene: TRBV9; D gene: TRBD1
CDR3 protein: CASSYSGRDQPQHF; CDR3 DNA: TGTGCCAGCAGTTACTCTGGGCGGGATCAGCCCCAGCATTTT; J gene: TRBJ1-5; clone size: NA; CDR3 length: 14; V gene: TRBV6-5; D gene: NA
CDR3 protein: CASSQVPSLAKNIQYF; CDR3 DNA: TGCGCCAGCAGCCAAGTGCCCAGTTTAGCCAAAAACATTCAGTACTTC; J gene: TRBJ2-4; clone size: NA; CDR3 length: 16; V gene: TRBV4-3; D gene: NA
CDR3 protein: CASSEGRGDYEQYF; CDR3 DNA: TGTGCCAGCAGTGAGGGGCGGGGAGACTACGAGCAGTACTTC; J gene: TRBJ2-7; clone size: once; CDR3 length: 14; V gene: TRBV28; D gene: NA
CDR3 protein: CASSMSGVGYGYTF; CDR3 DNA: TGTGCCAGTAGTATGTCAGGGGTTGGCTATGGCTACACCTTC; J gene: TRBJ1-2; clone size: NA; CDR3 length: 14; V gene: TRBV19; D gene: NA
CDR3 protein: CASSLVIGGVNEKLFF; CDR3 DNA: TGTGCCAGCAGCTTAGTCATCGGGGGGGTGAATGAAAAACTGTTTTTT; J gene: TRBJ1-4; clone size: NA; CDR3 length: 16; V gene: TRBV7-2; D gene: NA
CDR3 protein: CASSQVGVLNYGYTF; CDR3 DNA: TGTGCCAGCAGCCAAGTTGGAGTACTTAACTATGGCTACACCTTC; J gene: TRBJ1-2; clone size: NA; CDR3 length: 15; V gene: TRBV14; D gene: NA
CDR3 protein: CASSAWDYSYEQYF; CDR3 DNA: TGTGCCAGCAGCGCCTGGGACTACTCCTACGAGCAGTACTTC; J gene: TRBJ2-7; clone size: NA; CDR3 length: 14; V gene: TRBV9; D gene: TRBD2
CDR3 protein: CASSLVERSTDTQYF; CDR3 DNA: TGCGCCAGCAGCTTGGTGGAGAGGAGCACAGATACGCAGTATTTT; J gene: TRBJ2-3; clone size: few; CDR3 length: 15; V gene: TRBV5-1; D gene: NA
CDR3 protein: CASSERWDRGNEQFF; CDR3 DNA: TGTGCCAGCAGTGAAAGGTGGGATAGAGGGAATGAGCAGTTCTTC; J gene: TRBJ2-1; clone size: few; CDR3 length: 15; V gene: TRBV6-1; D gene: NA
CDR3 protein: CAWDLGGKGTEAFF; CDR3 DNA: TGTGCCTGGGACTTGGGGGGGAAGGGCACTGAAGCTTTCTTT; J gene: TRBJ1-1; clone size: NA; CDR3 length: 14; V gene: TRBV30; D gene: NA
CDR3 protein: CASSDRTLNNEQFF; CDR3 DNA: TGTGCCAGCAGCGATCGGACTCTCAACAATGAGCAGTTCTTC; J gene: TRBJ2-1; clone size: NA; CDR3 length: 14; V gene: TRBV9; D gene: NA
CDR3 protein: CVSSERQGRIYEQYF; CDR3 DNA: TGTGTCAGCAGTGAAAGGCAGGGGCGGATCTACGAGCAGTACTTC; J gene: TRBJ2-7; clone size: NA; CDR3 length: 15; V gene: TRBV6-1; D gene: NA